These 13 T cell receptor beta chains came from one sample sequenced in a study of T cell responses to AZD1222 COVID-19 vaccine. TCRdb's copy holds only in-frame clones and misses some; the assay was immunoSEQ multiplex PCR. In the table there are about 180,000 clones, approximately 91% of which are singletons. The sequencing used peripheral blood, collected 28 days after the second AZD1222 dose. Every receptor here comes from an adult who received the AZD1222 COVID-19 vaccine.

Turning to this clone: At one boundary the junction diverges from the germline segment, which might be a read error. V gene TRBV7-8 combines with J gene TRBJ1-5, with D perhaps matching TRBD1 (5 bases). Germline V lookup: CDR1 SGHVS, CDR2 FQNEAQ. This CDR3 has 12 residues. The CDR3 reads CASSSRDGLTLF. CDR3 nucleotides: TGTGCCAGCAGCAGCAGGGACGGACTTACCCTTTTT.

The chain carries TRBV6-5 and TRBJ1-5; the D gene is possibly TRBD1 (5 bases). V gave up 0 bases and J gave up 8 bases, with 14 bases separating them. Germline lookup yields CDR1 MNHEY and CDR2 SVGAGI. This CDR3 has 15 amino acids. This CDR3 reads CASSYSYGAMEPQHF. CDR3 coding DNA: TGTGCCAGCAGTTACTCGTATGGGGCAATGGAGCCCCAGCATTTT.

As DNA, the CDR3 is TGTGCCAGCAGGGACAGGGCCTCAGGAAACACCATATATTTT. It codes for CASRDRASGNTIYF. This sequence joins TRBV2 and TRBJ1-3; the match to TRBD1 covers 8 bases. This CDR3 region has 14 residues. V shed 6 bases, J shed 4 bases, and the junction held 5 bases outside the gene matches. CDR1 SNHLY and CDR2 FYNNEI come from the germline V gene.

This rearrangement joins TRBV5-4 to TRBJ1-2; D is ambiguous. Germline CDR1 SGHNT, CDR2 YYREEE (reference sequence). Trimming cost V 3 bases and J 0 bases, with 3 bases left between them. The CDR3 contains 12 residues. The CDR3 reads CASSSTNYGYTF. For the CDR3, the DNA is TGTGCCAGCAGCTCTACTAACTATGGCTACACCTTC. Using reference TRBV5-4 and TRBJ1-2 for the parts outside the CDR3, the full variable domain is ETGVTQSPTHLIKTRGQQVTLRCSSQSGHNTVSWYQQALGQGPQFIFQYYREEENGRGNFPPRFSGLQFPNYSSELNVNALELDDSALYLCASSSTNYGYTFGSGTRLTVV.

The chain has TRBV7-9 and TRBJ2-3; D assignment may be TRBD1 or TRBD2 (6 bases each). In germline, CDR1 is SEHNR, CDR2 FQNEAQ (reference sequence). CDR3 length: 17 amino acids. The V gene lost 0 bases and the J gene lost 2 bases, with 15 bases spanning the gap. The CDR3 loop is CASSLARGRGHTDTQYF. In nucleotides, the CDR3 is TGTGCCAGCAGCTTAGCCCGAGGCCGGGGGCACACAGATACGCAGTATTTT.

The CDR3 here is CASSQGTWGNEKLFF. CDR3 DNA: TGTGCCAGCAGCCAAGGCACTTGGGGTAATGAAAAACTGTTTTTT. The chain combines TRBV3-1 (or the pseudogene TRBV3-2) with TRBJ1-4; unclear D gene. This CDR3 region has 15 residues. Trimming removed 1 base at V and 4 bases at J, with 10 bases between. Looked up from germline, CDR1 is LGHDT and CDR2 is YNNKEL (reference sequence).

The gene calls are TRBV29-1 and TRBJ2-5; TRBD1 aligns across 9 bases. The V segment lost 0 bases and the J segment 14 bases; nucleotides outside the gene matches: 7. This CDR3 contains 12 residues. Germline V CDR1 and CDR2: SQVTM, ANQGSEA. The CDR3 DNA is TGCAGCGTTGAAGAGAGGGGACAGGGAGTCTACTTC. Amino acids: CSVEERGQGVYF.

The J gene is TRBJ1-4, the V gene TRBV5-4; D is perhaps TRBD1 (6 bases). The germline V and J ends were trimmed by 1 base and 8 bases, with 12 bases remaining between them. Germline V lookup: CDR1 SGHNT, CDR2 YYREEE (reference sequence). The CDR3 runs to 14 residues. CDR3 sequence: CASSLQGRDEKLFF. In DNA form, the CDR3 reads TGTGCCAGCAGCTTGCAGGGGAGGGACGAAAAACTGTTTTTT.

This rearrangement joins TRBV4-2 to TRBJ2-2, with 7 bases matching TRBD1. Germline V gene data show CDR1 as LGHNA and CDR2 as YNFKEQ. The CDR3 length is 16 residues. The V gene end was trimmed by 1 base and the J gene end by 10 bases; junction bases not matched to a gene: 12. As DNA, the CDR3 is TGTGCCAGCAGCCAAGTTTTTCGACAGGGCAATGTGGAGCTGTTTTTT. This sequence encodes CASSQVFRQGNVELFF.

The chain's CDR3 is CASSQGGTGASYEQYF. In DNA, the CDR3 is TGCGCCAGCAGCCAGGGTGGGACAGGGGCTAGCTACGAGCAGTACTTC. The V gene is TRBV5-1, the J gene TRBJ2-7, with 10 bases fitting TRBD1. CDR1 is SGHRS and CDR2 is YFSETQ in the germline V gene. The CDR3 covers 16 residues. Trimming removed 4 bases from V and 3 bases from J; junction bases left unmatched: 10.

The chain carries TRBV28 and TRBJ1-5, with 9 bases matching TRBD1. The junction had 6 bases not matched to a gene; V was cut back by 2 bases and J by 4 bases. Germline V gene data show CDR1 as MDHEN and CDR2 as SYDVKM. The CDR3 covers 16 residues. CDR3 in DNA: TGTGCCAGCAGTTTAGCGGACAGGGGTGGAAATCAGCCCCAGCATTTT. This encodes CASSLADRGGNQPQHF.

The gene calls are TRBV5-6 and TRBJ2-2; 12 nucleotides line up with TRBD1. V shed 5 bases and J 7 bases; nucleotides not matched to a gene: 9. The V gene's germline CDR1 is SGHDT and CDR2 YYEEEE. This CDR3 comprises 16 residues. The CDR3 loop reads CASSSGTGGAYGELFF. The CDR3 coding sequence is TGTGCCAGCAGTTCCGGGACAGGGGGCGCTTACGGGGAGCTGTTTTTT. Full variable domain (remainder filled in from reference TRBV5-6 and TRBJ2-2): DAGVTQSPTHLIKTRGQQVTLRCSPKSGHDTVSWYQQALGQGPQFIFQYYEEEERQRGNFPDRFSGHQFPNYSSELNVNALLLGDSALYLCASSSGTGGAYGELFFGEGSRLTVL.

The chain couples TRBV9 to TRBJ2-7; 9 positions match TRBD2. Trimming at V came to 4 bases and at J to 3 bases, leaving 8 bases not matched to a gene. The CDR3 is 15 residues long. Looked up from germline, CDR1 is SGDLS and CDR2 is YYNGEE. CDR3 residues: CASSPWASGNYEQYF. The CDR3 DNA reads TGTGCCAGCAGCCCATGGGCTAGCGGGAACTACGAGCAGTACTTC.